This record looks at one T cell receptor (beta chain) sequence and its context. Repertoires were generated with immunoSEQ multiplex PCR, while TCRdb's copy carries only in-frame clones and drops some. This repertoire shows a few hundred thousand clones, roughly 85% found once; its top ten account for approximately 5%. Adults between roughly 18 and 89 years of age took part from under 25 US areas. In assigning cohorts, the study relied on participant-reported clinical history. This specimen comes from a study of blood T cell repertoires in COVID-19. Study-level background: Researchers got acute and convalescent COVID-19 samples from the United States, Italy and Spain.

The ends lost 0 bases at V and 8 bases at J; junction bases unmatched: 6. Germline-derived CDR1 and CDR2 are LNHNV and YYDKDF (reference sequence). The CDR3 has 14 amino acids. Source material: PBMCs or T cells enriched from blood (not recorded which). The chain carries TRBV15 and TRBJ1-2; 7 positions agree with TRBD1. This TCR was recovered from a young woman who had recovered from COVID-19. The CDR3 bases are TGTGCCACCAGCAGAGATGGACAGGTTGGGGGCTACACCTTC. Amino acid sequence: CATSRDGQVGGYTF.